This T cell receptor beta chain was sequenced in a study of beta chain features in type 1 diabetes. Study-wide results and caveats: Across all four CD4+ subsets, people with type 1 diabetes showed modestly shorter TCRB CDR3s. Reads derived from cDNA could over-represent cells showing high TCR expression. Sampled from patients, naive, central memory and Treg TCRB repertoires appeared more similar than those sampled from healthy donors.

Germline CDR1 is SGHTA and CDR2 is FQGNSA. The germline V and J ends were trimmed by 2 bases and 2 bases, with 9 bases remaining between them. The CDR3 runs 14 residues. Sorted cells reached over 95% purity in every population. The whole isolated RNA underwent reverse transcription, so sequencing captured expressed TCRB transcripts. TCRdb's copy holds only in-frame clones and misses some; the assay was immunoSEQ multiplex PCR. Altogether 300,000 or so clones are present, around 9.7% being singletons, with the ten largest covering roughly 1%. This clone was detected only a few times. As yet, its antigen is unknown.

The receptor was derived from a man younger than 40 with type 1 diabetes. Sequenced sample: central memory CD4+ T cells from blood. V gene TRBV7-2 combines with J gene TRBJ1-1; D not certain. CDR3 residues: CASSLSGINTEAFF. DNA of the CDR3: TGTGCCAGCAGCTTATCTGGGATCAACACTGAAGCTTTCTTT.